A selection of T cell receptor beta chains follows, all from one sample in a study of blood T cell repertoires in COVID-19. TCRdb's copy holds only in-frame clones and misses some; the assay was immunoSEQ multiplex PCR. The sample records fewer than 250,000 clones, about 88% being singletons. Source material: peripheral blood. The receptors here all came from a man in his forties with acute or convalescent COVID-19. CDR3s leave out the opening cysteine and the closing phenylalanine or tryptophan.

cdr3_aa	j_call	v_call
ASSKAGREDCREQY	TRBJ2-7	TRBV21-1
ASSESKGATEAF	TRBJ1-1	TRBV10-2
ASSLSGGERYGYT	TRBJ1-2	TRBV5-4
ASSPTSGSYEQY	TRBJ2-7	TRBV11-3
ASSPPRNSGSPLSEQY	TRBJ2-7	TRBV7-9
ASSAPGGRGSNQPQH	TRBJ1-5	TRBV19
ASRTGNSPLH	TRBJ1-6	TRBV28
ASSPGEDTGELF	TRBJ2-2	TRBV18
ASARGHPNTGELF	TRBJ2-2	TRBV7-7
ASSRQGLNTEAF	TRBJ1-1	TRBV27
ASSIDGYEQF	TRBJ2-1	TRBV19
ASSQGSGATGELF	TRBJ2-2	TRBV3-1/TRBV3-2
ASRPGLAESYEQY	TRBJ2-7	TRBV6-6
ASSLGLSGGRPQY	TRBJ2-5	TRBV7-2
ASSELGGRGLGETQY	TRBJ2-5	TRBV25-1
ASSPRGQSNEKLF	TRBJ1-4	TRBV11-2
ATRTFGTGELF	TRBJ2-2	TRBV19
ASSVVQGLAGGSYNEQF	TRBJ2-1	TRBV9
ASSRDRVNEQF	TRBJ2-1	TRBV7-2
ASYQGGSYNSPLH	TRBJ1-6	TRBV6-5
ASSPFRENQPQH	TRBJ1-5	TRBV18
ASSLGGLATGELF	TRBJ2-2	TRBV7-6
ASSVFSSGQGSNEQF	TRBJ2-1	TRBV2
ASSLVGYTGELF	TRBJ2-2	TRBV7-8
ATSGTSGTGELF	TRBJ2-2	TRBV24-1
ASSPERGSKNIQY	TRBJ2-4	TRBV7-9
ASSLQKPGQGSEQY	TRBJ2-7	TRBV19
ASSLRLAGDVDTQY	TRBJ2-3	TRBV7-3
ASGGSTQY	TRBJ2-3	TRBV21-1
ASSTGDRQETQY	TRBJ2-5	TRBV7-3
ASSLALAGVSGTYEQY	TRBJ2-7	TRBV13
ASIGYRSFLLADKETQY	TRBJ2-5	TRBV7-8
ASQGAGPSGANVLT	TRBJ2-6	TRBV28
ASSLYQGGTGELF	TRBJ2-2	TRBV27
SVYNSYEQY	TRBJ2-7	TRBV29-1
ASSPGQGWPQETQY	TRBJ2-5	TRBV5-1
ASSYDRGAYNEQF	TRBJ2-1	TRBV6-5
ASSSPWGGASDTQY	TRBJ2-3	TRBV7-9
ATSQLRVSGANVLT	TRBJ2-6	TRBV15
ASNKPGGLDTEAF	TRBJ1-1	TRBV6-6
ASRPEGLPAETQY	TRBJ2-5	TRBV7-9
ASSRDTTYNEQF	TRBJ2-1	TRBV7-9
ASSYVGGGTGANVLT	TRBJ2-6	TRBV6-2/TRBV6-3
ASSNGGPPQH	TRBJ1-5	TRBV12-3/TRBV12-4
ASSPRKTAQSDEQY	TRBJ2-7	TRBV19
ASSRGTVGTGELF	TRBJ2-2	TRBV4-1
ASSLMGAAETQY	TRBJ2-5	TRBV5-1
ASSEIRGRNEAF	TRBJ1-1	TRBV12-1
AWSLQGRNIQY	TRBJ2-4	TRBV30
ASSQSGTPFNNEQF	TRBJ2-1	TRBV4-1
AISTGVTGNTIY	TRBJ1-3	TRBV10-3
ASSFLLTEGYT	TRBJ1-2	TRBV6-6
AGKGGTGDTQY	TRBJ2-3	TRBV6-5
ASSLARTVQETQY	TRBJ2-5	TRBV7-9
AWRGREPYSGNTIY	TRBJ1-3	TRBV30
AWSVRGRQETQY	TRBJ2-5	TRBV30
ASRRGVLDSPLH	TRBJ1-6	TRBV27
ASSLRETQY	TRBJ2-5	TRBV5-8
ASSPGGQETQY	TRBJ2-5	TRBV2
ASSSNTQGSPLH	TRBJ1-6	TRBV27